This T cell receptor (beta chain) was sequenced in a study of T-cell memory formation after mild COVID-19. TCRdb fed the 5' RACE reads into MiXCR, producing one record per CDR3 protein. The data contain about 190,000 distinct CDR3 sequences, around 30% of them seen just once; the ten biggest clones take up over 9.5%. Germline V lookup: CDR1 LGHNA, CDR2 YNFKEQ. The CDR3 sequence is 17 residues long. V trimming: 0 bases; J trimming: 5 bases; junction bases outside the gene matches: 10. This sequence originates from an adult woman who had mild COVID-19 (a few samples of this study predate the infection). Cell type and time point are not known. The rearrangement joins TRBV4-2 to TRBJ2-3, with 8 bases aligning to TRBD2. The sample consisted of PBMCs or a T cell subset sorted from them (not recorded which). The CDR3: CASSQELSSGSLDTQYF. The CDR3 DNA follows: TGTGCCAGCAGCCAAGAGCTTTCGAGCGGGAGCTTAGATACGCAGTATTTT.